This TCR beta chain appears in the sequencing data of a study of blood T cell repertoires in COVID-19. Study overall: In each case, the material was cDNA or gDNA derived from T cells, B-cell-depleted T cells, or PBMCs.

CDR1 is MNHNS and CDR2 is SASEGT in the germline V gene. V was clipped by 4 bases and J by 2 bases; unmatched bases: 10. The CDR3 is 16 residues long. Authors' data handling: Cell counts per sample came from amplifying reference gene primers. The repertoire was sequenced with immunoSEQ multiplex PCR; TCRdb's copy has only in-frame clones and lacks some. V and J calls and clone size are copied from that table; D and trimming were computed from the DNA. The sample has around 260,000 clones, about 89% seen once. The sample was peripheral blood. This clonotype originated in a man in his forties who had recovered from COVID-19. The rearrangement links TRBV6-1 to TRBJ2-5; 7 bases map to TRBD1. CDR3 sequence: CASSAIFGTAQETQYF. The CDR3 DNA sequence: TGTGCCAGCAGTGCAATATTCGGGACAGCACAAGAGACCCAGTACTTC.